This T cell receptor beta chain appears in the sequencing data of a study of Ad26.COV2.S vaccination and SARS-CoV-2 variants. Study-level results: Vaccinees showed greater spike-specific TCR breadth than placebo recipients. Quantification of TCR breadth and depth may have yielded underestimates of total T cell responses.

TCRdb's table, derived via immunoSEQ multiplex PCR, lists solely in-frame clones and lacks some. Here the sample spans approximately 410,000 clones, over 75% being singletons. The CDR3 length is 15 residues. V lost 1 base and J 7 bases, leaving 14 bases between the germline ends. Looked up from germline, CDR1 is SGHTA and CDR2 is FQGNSA. For this clone: The antigen is undetermined.

Treatment here: roughly 20 received Ad26.COV2.S at low or high dose, single or two shots; about 5 received placebo; per-sample allocation not given. Sample collection was performed on day 63 after the first vaccine or placebo injection. The receptor was isolated from a person aged 18 to 65 who received the Ad26.COV2.S COVID-19 vaccine or a placebo. This rearrangement joins TRBV7-2 to TRBJ2-1; possible D gene TRBD1, 6 bases. Sample: peripheral blood, taken in a trial of Ad26.COV2.S vaccine versus placebo. The CDR3 DNA sequence: TGTGCCAGCAGCTTAGTCTCACACAGGGTAAATGAGCAGTTCTTC. It is translated as CASSLVSHRVNEQFF.